The clone carrying this TCR beta chain appeared a few times. Its antigen remains unidentified. The data were obtained in a study of vaccination and CD4 T cells after COVID-19. Across the whole study: Overlapping spike pools from SARS-CoV-2 and HCoV-NL63, HCoV-OC43 and HCoV-229E served as culture stimuli.

The CDR3 has 13 residues. Germline assignment: CDR1 MNHEY and CDR2 SMNVEV (reference sequence). The germline V and J ends were trimmed by 3 bases and 3 bases, with 8 bases remaining between them. Once obtained from cultured CD4+ T cells, the DNA was sequenced using the Oncomine TCR Beta short-read assay. CD4+ T cells were cultured, and genomic DNA was extracted from them. In TCRdb, the PCR reads were re-called with MiXCR into one record per CDR3 protein. The table lists over 10,000 distinct CDR3 sequences, roughly 58% of them singletons, with around 9% in the top ten. Documented treatment: approximately nine-day PBMC culture with coronavirus spike peptide pools or control peptides (ViraFEST assay). The ViraFEST method relied on peptide pools to expand antigen-specific T cells, followed by TCR sequencing. General study findings and limits: Rising from roughly 21 to 40, the median of SARS-CoV-2-reactive clonotypes did not change significantly.

The rearrangement links TRBV27 to TRBJ1-1; D may be TRBD1 (5 bases). The sequenced sample consisted of CD4+ T cells from blood, cultured in vitro. The TCR comes from a human donor who had recovered from COVID-19. The CDR3 loop reads CASSLSRDTEAFF. CDR3 coding DNA: TGTGCCAGCAGTTTGTCCAGGGACACTGAAGCTTTCTTT.